This TCR beta chain was captured by sequencing in a study of T cells in Graves' hyperthyroidism and ophthalmopathy. Study summary: Before treatment of any kind, peripheral blood was taken at initial diagnosis.

RNA transcripts served as the template for amplifying TCR beta CDR3 regions. First-round RT-PCR targeting the TCR CDR3 was performed with the HTBI primer set. Using its own MiXCR run on the multiplex PCR reads, TCRdb lists one record per CDR3 protein. Among about 200,000 distinct CDR3 sequences listed, less than 20% were seen once. V lost 2 bases and J 0 bases, leaving 15 bases between the germline ends. Germline V CDR1 and CDR2: KGHSH, LQKENI. This CDR3 spans 17 amino acids. Ten or more counts support this clonotype. Its specificity is not known. Findings and caveats of the study: Blood shared most expanded thyroid clonotypes above 0.001.

The rearrangement uses TRBV18 and TRBJ2-3; TRBD1 might be the D (5 bases). The specimen sequenced was blood. This TCR came from a woman in her fifties or sixties with Graves' hyperthyroidism. The CDR3 region has the DNA TGTGCCAGCTCACCAAGACAGACAGCCGAAAGCACAGATACGCAGTATTTT. As protein: CASSPRQTAESTDTQYF.